What follows are 7 T cell receptor beta chains derived from one specimen sequenced in a study of shared clonotypes between healthy human individuals. Assay: immunoSEQ multiplex PCR; the TCRdb copy retains only in-frame clones and omits some. The table has some 2,500,000 clones, roughly 93% seen once. Sequences were obtained from naive CD4+ T cells from PBMCs. Subset in this sample: CD45RA+ positively selected. These receptors originate from a man aged 18 to 30 in good health. Some clones in this sample may be carry-over from other donors' samples.

As concerns this clone: Different DNA sequences within this sample yield the same CDR3. J is TRBJ1-1 and V is TRBV28, with no clear D. V lost 2 bases and J 0 bases, leaving 4 bases between the germline ends. The V gene's germline CDR1 is MDHEN and CDR2 SYDVKM. The CDR3 is made up of 13 amino acids. The CDR3 nucleotides read TGTGCCAGCAGTTTAGGAGTGAACACTGAAGCTTTCTTT. Amino acids: CASSLGVNTEAFF.

The chain combines TRBV7-3 with TRBJ2-1; TRBD2 matches 10 bases. V was clipped by 5 bases and J by 6 bases; unmatched bases: 7. The CDR3 runs to 15 residues. Germline lookup yields CDR1 SGHTA and CDR2 FQGTGA. The CDR3 loop reads CASSPLAGAVNEQFF. The CDR3 DNA reads as TGTGCCAGCAGCCCTCTAGCGGGAGCCGTCAATGAGCAGTTCTTC.

This rearrangement joins TRBV7-8 to TRBJ2-7, with 10 bases aligning to TRBD2. This CDR3 is built from 16 residues. The V and J ends lost 1 base and 2 bases, in that order; junction bases with no gene match: 5. Per the germline V gene, CDR1 is SGHVS and CDR2 is FQNEAQ. The CDR3 here is CASSLVGLADTYEQYF. The CDR3 DNA reads TGTGCCAGCAGCTTAGTAGGACTAGCGGACACCTACGAGCAGTACTTC.

V gene TRBV19 combines with J gene TRBJ1-2; no reliable D call. Between the trimmed V and J ends, which lost 7 bases and 3 bases, there was a span of 18 bases. Germline CDR1 reads LNHDA; CDR2 reads SQIVND (reference sequence). This CDR3 is 15 amino acids long. DNA of the CDR3: TGTGCCAGTACCCCACGGCAGGTTGGTCACTATGGCTACACCTTC. This sequence encodes CASTPRQVGHYGYTF.

This clone was observed once. The gene calls are TRBV7-6 and TRBJ2-1; D not resolved. The CDR3 spans 14 residues. V dropped 5 bases and J dropped 14 bases, with 22 bases sitting between them. The germline V gene has CDR1 SGHVS and CDR2 FNYEAQ. CDR3 sequence: CASSPSFATSVEFF. CDR3 in DNA: TGTGCCAGCAGCCCTTCATTTGCTACCTCCGTCGAGTTCTTC.

The chain is built from TRBV28 and TRBJ2-2; 9 nucleotides line up with TRBD1. Germline V lookup: CDR1 MDHEN, CDR2 SYDVKM. The V gene end was trimmed by 6 bases and the J gene end by 3 bases; junction bases not matched to a gene: 5. The CDR3 is 15 residues long. The CDR3 loop reads CASRTGGSYTGELFF. As DNA, the CDR3 is TGTGCCAGCAGGACAGGGGGATCGTACACCGGGGAGCTGTTTTTT.

This clone appeared once. V and J are TRBV11-3 and TRBJ2-7; D is perhaps TRBD1 (6 bases). V was clipped by 1 base and J by 2 bases, with 12 bases between them. The CDR3 is 15 residues long. Looked up from germline, CDR1 is SGHNT and CDR2 is YENEEA. The CDR3 nucleotides read TGTGCCAGCAGCTTAGGCCAGGGGTCAGCCTACGAGCAGTACTTC. It encodes CASSLGQGSAYEQYF.